Listed here are 9 T cell receptor beta chains from one sample, sequenced in a study of Graves' ophthalmopathy and Graves' hyperthyroidism. RNA transcripts yielded amplified TCR beta CDR3 regions. An opening RT-PCR round employed HTBI primers and preceded a second-round multiplex PCR. A single record per CDR3 protein comes from TCRdb applying MiXCR to the multiplex PCR reads. The table shows approximately 700,000 distinct CDR3 sequences, with roughly 39% occurring only once. Sequencing was performed on peripheral blood. These receptor sequences come from an adult man with Graves' ophthalmopathy.

This chain connects TRBV25-1 to TRBJ2-5, with a possible D match to TRBD1 (6 bases). There are 14 residues in the CDR3. The V gene lost 9 bases and the J gene lost 5 bases, with 19 bases spanning the gap. CDR1 MGHDK and CDR2 SYGVNS come from the germline V gene. In nucleotides, the CDR3 is TGTGCCAGTAGCCGCCGGGACAAAGGGGAGACCCAGTACTTC. Protein: CASSRRDKGETQYF.

This clonotype has just a few counts. This chain links TRBV12-3 or TRBV12-4 with TRBJ1-2, with D perhaps matching TRBD1 (6 bases). This CDR3 has 15 amino acids. Deletions cut 2 bases from V and 0 bases from J, with 10 bases between. For the CDR3, the DNA is TGTGCCAGCAGTTTATTCGCAGGGGCTAACTATGGCTACACCTTC. Encoded protein: CASSLFAGANYGYTF.

This clonotype was recorded many times. The chain links TRBV10-3 to TRBJ2-5, with 8 bases identical to TRBD2. The J segment lost 2 bases and the V segment lost 10 bases, leaving 18 bases of the junction unmatched. Germline V gene data show CDR1 as ENHRY and CDR2 as SYGVKD. This CDR3 has 17 residues. CDR3 sequence (DNA): TGTGCCAGTAAGGGCGGCGGGGGGTCCAACCTTCAAGAGACCCAGTACTTC. Translating gives CASKGGGGSNLQETQYF.

V usage is TRBV7-9 and J usage is TRBJ2-2; TRBD1 might be the D (6 bases). CDR3 size: 16 residues. V lost 3 bases, J lost 3 bases, and 14 bases lay in between. The germline V gene encodes CDR1 SEHNR and CDR2 FQNEAQ (reference sequence). CDR3 in DNA: TGTGCCAGCAGCTTCCCCCGGGACACCTACACCGGGGAGCTGTTTTTT. It specifies CASSFPRDTYTGELFF.

This clonotype was recorded a few times. This sequence joins TRBV12-5 and TRBJ1-2; D gene uncertain. The germline gives CDR1 LGHNT, CDR2 FRNRAP. The CDR3 is 13 amino acids. Trimming left V 4 bases short and J 8 bases short, with 14 bases between. In DNA, the CDR3 is TGTGCTAGTGGTTCATCTGCAGCTTGGGGCTACACCTTC. Translated: CASGSSAAWGYTF.

The V gene is TRBV20-1, the J gene TRBJ1-5, with 7 bases identical to TRBD1. Trimming at V came to 3 bases and at J to 7 bases, leaving 6 bases not matched to a gene. The CDR3 runs 13 residues. CDR1 is DFQATT, CDR2 SNEGSKA, per germline (reference sequence). The CDR3 nucleotides read TGCAGTGCTAGTGGCAGGGGGGACCAGCCCCAGCATTTT. It encodes CSASGRGDQPQHF.

The CDR3 DNA follows: TGTGCCAGCAGCCCCGGGACAGGGGAACTACTCAATCAGCCCCAGTACTTC. Its translation: CASSPGTGELLNQPQYF. The rearrangement uses TRBV10-3 and TRBJ2-5, with 10 bases matching TRBD1. Germline V gene data show CDR1 as ENHRY and CDR2 as SYGVKD. V gave up 10 bases and J gave up 9 bases; unmatched junction bases: 23. The CDR3 sequence is 17 residues long.

The rearrangement joins TRBV6-6 to TRBJ1-2; no clear D gene. Deletions cut 0 bases from V and 2 bases from J, with 4 bases between. In germline, CDR1 is MNHNY, CDR2 SVGAGI (reference sequence). The CDR3 spans 13 residues. CDR3 sequence (DNA): TGTGCCAGCAGTTACTCGGGGAACTATGGCTACACCTTC. Protein sequence: CASSYSGNYGYTF.

This chain uses TRBV7-2 with TRBJ1-1; D gene ambiguous. Trimming left V 4 bases short and J 13 bases short, with 22 bases between. The CDR3 contains 14 residues. Germline loops: CDR1 SGHTA, CDR2 FQGNSA. In DNA form, the CDR3 reads TGTGCCAGCAGCTCTCAAGGGTTAGAATTTTCAGTTTTCTTT. Translated, it gives CASSSQGLEFSVFF.